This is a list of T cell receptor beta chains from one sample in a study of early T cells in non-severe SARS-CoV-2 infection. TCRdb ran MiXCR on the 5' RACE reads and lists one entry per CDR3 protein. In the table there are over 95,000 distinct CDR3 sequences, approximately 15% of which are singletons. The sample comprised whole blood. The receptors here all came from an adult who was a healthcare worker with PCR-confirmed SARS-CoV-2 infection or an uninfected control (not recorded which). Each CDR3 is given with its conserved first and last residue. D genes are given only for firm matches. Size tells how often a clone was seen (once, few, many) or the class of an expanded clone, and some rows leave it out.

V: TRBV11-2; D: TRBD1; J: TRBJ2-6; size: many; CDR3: CASSSLDRFGANVLTF; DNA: TGTGCCAGCAGCTCGTTGGACAGGTTCGGGGCCAACGTCCTGACTTTC
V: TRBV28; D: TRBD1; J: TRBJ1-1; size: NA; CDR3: CASSPGQGFSAEAFF; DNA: TGTGCCAGCAGTCCAGGACAGGGGTTTTCGGCTGAAGCTTTCTTT
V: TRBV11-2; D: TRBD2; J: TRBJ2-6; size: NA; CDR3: CASSHHRGRAPGANVLTF; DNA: TGTGCCAGCAGCCACCACCGCGGGAGGGCCCCTGGGGCCAACGTCCTGACTTTC
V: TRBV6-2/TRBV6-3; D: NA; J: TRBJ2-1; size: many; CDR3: CASSYARLSGKGGEQFF; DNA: TGTGCCAGCAGTTACGCCAGACTAAGCGGGAAGGGGGGTGAGCAGTTCTTC
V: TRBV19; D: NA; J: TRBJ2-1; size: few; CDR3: CASSALRGEQFF; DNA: TGTGCCAGTAGTGCCCTTCGTGGTGAGCAGTTCTTC
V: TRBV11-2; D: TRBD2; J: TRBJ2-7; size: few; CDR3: CASSLESSISSGKPNEQYF; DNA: TGTGCCAGCAGCTTGGAATCAAGCATCTCTAGCGGCAAGCCTAACGAGCAGTACTTC
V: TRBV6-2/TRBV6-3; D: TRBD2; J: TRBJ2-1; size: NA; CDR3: CASSSRTRANNEQFF; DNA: TGTGCCAGCAGTTCTCGGACTAGAGCGAACAATGAGCAGTTCTTC
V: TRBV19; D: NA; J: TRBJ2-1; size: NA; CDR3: CASSSLADSSYNEQFF; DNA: TGTGCCAGTAGTAGTCTAGCGGACAGTTCCTACAATGAGCAGTTCTTC
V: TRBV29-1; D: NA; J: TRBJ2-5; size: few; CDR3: CSVSPQETQYF; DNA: TGCAGCGTCAGCCCCCAAGAGACCCAGTACTTC
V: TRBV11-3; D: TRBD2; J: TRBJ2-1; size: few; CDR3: CASSGTSGSTYNEQFF; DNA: TGTGCCAGCAGCGGGACTAGCGGGAGTACCTACAATGAGCAGTTCTTC
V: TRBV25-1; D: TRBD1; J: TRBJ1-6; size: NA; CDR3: CASTDRANSPLHF; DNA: TGTGCCAGTACGGACAGGGCGAATTCACCCCTCCACTTT
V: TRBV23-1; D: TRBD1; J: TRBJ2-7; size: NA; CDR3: CASSQTQDRGMGEQYF; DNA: TGCGCCAGCAGTCAAACCCAAGACAGGGGGATGGGGGAGCAGTACTTC
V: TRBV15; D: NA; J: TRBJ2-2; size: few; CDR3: CATSRDWSGELFF; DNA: TGTGCCACCAGCAGAGATTGGTCAGGGGAGCTGTTTTTT
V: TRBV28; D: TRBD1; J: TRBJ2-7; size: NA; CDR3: CASSPSGQTYEQYF; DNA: TGTGCCAGCAGTCCATCGGGACAGACCTACGAGCAGTACTTC
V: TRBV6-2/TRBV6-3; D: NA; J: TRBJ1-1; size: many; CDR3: CASSSGARMNTEAFF; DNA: TGTGCCAGCAGTAGTGGGGCGCGGATGAACACTGAAGCTTTCTTT
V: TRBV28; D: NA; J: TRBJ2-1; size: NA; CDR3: CPSILSGSSYNEQFF; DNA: TGTCCCAGCATTCTAAGTGGGAGCTCCTACAATGAGCAGTTCTTC
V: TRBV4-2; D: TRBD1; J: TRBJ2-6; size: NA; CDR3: CASSQETGSGANVLTF; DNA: TGTGCCAGCAGCCAAGAGACAGGGTCTGGGGCCAACGTCCTGACTTTC
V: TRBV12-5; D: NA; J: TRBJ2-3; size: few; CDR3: CASGLITDTQYF; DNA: TGTGCTAGTGGTCTTATCACAGATACGCAGTATTTT
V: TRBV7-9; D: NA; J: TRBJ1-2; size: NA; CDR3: CASSLEGGFFGYTF; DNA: TGTGCCAGCAGCTTAGAGGGAGGGTTTTTCGGCTACACCTTC
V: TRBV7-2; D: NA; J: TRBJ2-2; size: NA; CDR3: CASSSPFGRRGVNAGELFF; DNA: TGTGCCAGCAGCTCCCCCTTCGGACGGAGGGGGGTTAATGCCGGGGAGCTGTTTTTT
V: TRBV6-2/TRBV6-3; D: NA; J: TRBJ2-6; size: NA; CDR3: CASTSKPSGANVLTF; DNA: TGTGCCAGCACCTCAAAGCCCTCTGGGGCCAACGTCCTGACTTTC
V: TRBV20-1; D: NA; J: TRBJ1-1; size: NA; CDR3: CSAAFGGGGTEAFF; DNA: TGCAGTGCTGCGTTTGGAGGAGGCGGCACTGAAGCTTTCTTT
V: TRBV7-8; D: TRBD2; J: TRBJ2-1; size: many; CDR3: CASRAGAGGIDEQFF; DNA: TGTGCCAGCCGCGCGGGGGCGGGAGGGATCGATGAGCAGTTCTTC
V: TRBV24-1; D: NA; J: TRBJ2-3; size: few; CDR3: CATTEPTDTQYF; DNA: TGTGCCACCACCGAACCCACAGATACGCAGTATTTT
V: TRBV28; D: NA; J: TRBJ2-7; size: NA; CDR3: CASSLYEGLLRGKYF; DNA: TGTGCCAGCAGTTTATACGAGGGTCTACTACGAGGGAAGTACTTC
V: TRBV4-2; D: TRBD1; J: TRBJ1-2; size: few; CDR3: CASSQVGGGANYGYTF; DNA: TGTGCCAGCAGCCAAGTGGGAGGGGGCGCTAACTATGGCTACACCTTC
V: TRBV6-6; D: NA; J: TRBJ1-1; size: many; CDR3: CASSYPEENTEAFF; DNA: TGTGCCAGCAGTTACCCTGAAGAGAACACTGAAGCTTTCTTT
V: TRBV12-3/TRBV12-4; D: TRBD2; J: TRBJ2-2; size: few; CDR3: CASTPSGASRGELFF; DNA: TGTGCCAGCACCCCCAGCGGGGCCTCCAGGGGGGAGCTGTTTTTT
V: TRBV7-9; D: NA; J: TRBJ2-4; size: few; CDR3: CASTSTFGGIAKNIQYF; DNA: TGTGCCAGCACTTCCACATTTGGGGGGATTGCCAAAAACATTCAGTACTTC
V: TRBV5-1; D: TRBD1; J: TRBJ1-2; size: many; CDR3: CASSPTGGANYGYTF; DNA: TGCGCCAGCAGCCCCACAGGGGGTGCGAACTATGGCTACACCTTC
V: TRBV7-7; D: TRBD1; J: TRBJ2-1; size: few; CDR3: CASSPRQGAYNEQFF; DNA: TGTGCTAGCAGCCCCCGACAGGGGGCCTACAATGAGCAGTTCTTC
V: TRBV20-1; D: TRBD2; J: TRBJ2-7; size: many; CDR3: CSALGLSYEQYF; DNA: TGCAGTGCATTGGGACTATCCTACGAGCAGTACTTC